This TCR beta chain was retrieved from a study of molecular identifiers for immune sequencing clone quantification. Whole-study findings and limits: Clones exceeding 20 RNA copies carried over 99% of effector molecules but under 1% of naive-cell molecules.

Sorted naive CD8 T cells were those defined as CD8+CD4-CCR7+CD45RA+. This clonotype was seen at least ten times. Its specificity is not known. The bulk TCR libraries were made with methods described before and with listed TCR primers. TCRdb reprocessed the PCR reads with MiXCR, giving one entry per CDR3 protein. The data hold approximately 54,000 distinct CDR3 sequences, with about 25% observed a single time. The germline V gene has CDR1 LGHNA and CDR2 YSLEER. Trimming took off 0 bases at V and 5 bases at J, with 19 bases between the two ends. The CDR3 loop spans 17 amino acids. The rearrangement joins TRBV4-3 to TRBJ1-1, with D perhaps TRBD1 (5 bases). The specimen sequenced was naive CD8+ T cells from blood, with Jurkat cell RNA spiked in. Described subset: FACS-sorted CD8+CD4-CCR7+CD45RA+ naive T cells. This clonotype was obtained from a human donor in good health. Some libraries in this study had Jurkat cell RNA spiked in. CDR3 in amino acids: CASSQDIGGGWNTEAFF. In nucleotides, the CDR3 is TGCGCCAGCAGCCAAGATATTGGGGGGGGTTGGAATACTGAAGCTTTCTTT.